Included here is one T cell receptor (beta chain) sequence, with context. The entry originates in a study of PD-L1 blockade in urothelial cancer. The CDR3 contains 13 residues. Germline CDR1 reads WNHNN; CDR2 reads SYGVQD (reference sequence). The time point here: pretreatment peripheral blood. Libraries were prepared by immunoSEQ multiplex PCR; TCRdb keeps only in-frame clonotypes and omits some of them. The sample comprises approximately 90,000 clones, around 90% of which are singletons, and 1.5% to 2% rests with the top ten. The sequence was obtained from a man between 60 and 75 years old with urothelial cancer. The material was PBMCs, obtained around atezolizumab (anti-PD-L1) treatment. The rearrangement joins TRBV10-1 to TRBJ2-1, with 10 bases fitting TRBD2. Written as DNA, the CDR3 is TGCGCTGCTAGCGGGGGCTCCTACAATGAGCAGTTCTTC. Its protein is CAASGGSYNEQFF.